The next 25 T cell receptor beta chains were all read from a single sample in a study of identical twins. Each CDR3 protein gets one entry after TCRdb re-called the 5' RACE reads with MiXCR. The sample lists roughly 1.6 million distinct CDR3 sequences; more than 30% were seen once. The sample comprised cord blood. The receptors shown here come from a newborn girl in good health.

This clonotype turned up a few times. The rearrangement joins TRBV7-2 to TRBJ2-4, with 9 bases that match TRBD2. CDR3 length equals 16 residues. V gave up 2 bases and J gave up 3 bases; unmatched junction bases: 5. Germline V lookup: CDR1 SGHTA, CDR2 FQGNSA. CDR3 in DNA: TGTGCCAGCAGCTTACGCGGGGGGGCTGACAAAAACATTCAGTACTTC. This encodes CASSLRGGADKNIQYF. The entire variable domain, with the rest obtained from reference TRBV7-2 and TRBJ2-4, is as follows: GAGVSQSPSNKVTEKGKDVELRCDPISGHTALYWYRQSLGQGLEFLIYFQGNSAPDKSGLPSDRFSAERTGGSVSTLTIQRTQQEDSAVYLCASSLRGGADKNIQYFGAGTRLSVL.

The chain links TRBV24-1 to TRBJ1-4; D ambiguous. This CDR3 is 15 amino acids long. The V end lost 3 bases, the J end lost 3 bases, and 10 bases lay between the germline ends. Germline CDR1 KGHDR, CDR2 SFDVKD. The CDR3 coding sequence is TGTGCCACCAGTGATGCGAAGGTAGCTAATGAAAAACTGTTTTTT. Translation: CATSDAKVANEKLFF.

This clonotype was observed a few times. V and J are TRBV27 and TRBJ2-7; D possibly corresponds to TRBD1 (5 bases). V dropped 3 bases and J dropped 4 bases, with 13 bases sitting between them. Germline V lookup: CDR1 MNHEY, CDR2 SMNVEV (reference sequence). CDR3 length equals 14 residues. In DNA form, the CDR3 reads TGTGCCAGCAGTTTGAGTGGCAGGGTTTACGAGCAGTACTTC. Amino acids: CASSLSGRVYEQYF.

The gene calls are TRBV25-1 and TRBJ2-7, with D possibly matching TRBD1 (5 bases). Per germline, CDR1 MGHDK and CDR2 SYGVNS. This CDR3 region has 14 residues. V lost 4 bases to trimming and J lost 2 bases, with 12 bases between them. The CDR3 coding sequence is TGTGCCAGCAGTGTTCGACAGACCCCCTACGAGCAGTACTTC. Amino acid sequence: CASSVRQTPYEQYF.

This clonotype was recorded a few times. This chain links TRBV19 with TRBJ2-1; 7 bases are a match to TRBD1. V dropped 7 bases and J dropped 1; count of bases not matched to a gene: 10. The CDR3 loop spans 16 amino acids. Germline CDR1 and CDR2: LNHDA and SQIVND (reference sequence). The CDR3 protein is CASTGKGADSYNEQFF. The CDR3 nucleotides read TGTGCCAGTACCGGAAAGGGGGCAGATTCCTACAATGAGCAGTTCTTC.

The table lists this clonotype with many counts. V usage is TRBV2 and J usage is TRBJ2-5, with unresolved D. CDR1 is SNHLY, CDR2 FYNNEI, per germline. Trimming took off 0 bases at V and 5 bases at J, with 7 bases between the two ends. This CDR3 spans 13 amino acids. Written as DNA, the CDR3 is TGTGCCAGCAGTGAAGCGCGACTCGAGACCCAGTACTTC. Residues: CASSEARLETQYF.

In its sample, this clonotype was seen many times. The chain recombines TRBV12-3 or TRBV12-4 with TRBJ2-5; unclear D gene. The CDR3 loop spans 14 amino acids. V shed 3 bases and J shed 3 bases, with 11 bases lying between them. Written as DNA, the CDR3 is TGTGCCAGCAGTTTGTACGGAAAGAAAGAGACCCAGTACTTC. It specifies CASSLYGKKETQYF.

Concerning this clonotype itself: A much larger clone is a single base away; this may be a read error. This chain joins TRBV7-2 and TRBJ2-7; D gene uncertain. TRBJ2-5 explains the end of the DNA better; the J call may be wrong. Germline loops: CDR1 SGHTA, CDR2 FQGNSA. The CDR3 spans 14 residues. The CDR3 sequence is CASSLPRNLETQYF. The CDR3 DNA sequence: TGTGCCAGCAGCTTACCGCGAAACCTAGAGACCCAGTACTTC.

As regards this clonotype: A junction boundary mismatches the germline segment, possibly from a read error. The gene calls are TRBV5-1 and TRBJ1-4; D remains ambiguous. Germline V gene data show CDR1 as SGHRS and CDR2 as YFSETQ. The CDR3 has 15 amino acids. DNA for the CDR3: TGCGCCAGCGGCTTGGGCGTATCAACTAATGAAAAACTGTTTTTT. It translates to CASGLGVSTNEKLFF.

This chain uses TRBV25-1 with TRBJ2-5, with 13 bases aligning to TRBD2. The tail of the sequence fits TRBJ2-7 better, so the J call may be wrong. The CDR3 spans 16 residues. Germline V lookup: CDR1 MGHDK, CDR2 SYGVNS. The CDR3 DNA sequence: TGTGCCAGCAGTGAATCCGGACTAGCGGGAGTCTACGAGCAGTACTTC. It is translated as CASSESGLAGVYEQYF.

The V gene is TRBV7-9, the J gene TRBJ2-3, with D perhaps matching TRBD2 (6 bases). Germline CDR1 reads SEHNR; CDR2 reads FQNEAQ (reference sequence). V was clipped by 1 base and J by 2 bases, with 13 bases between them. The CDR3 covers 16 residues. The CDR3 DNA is TGTGCCAGCAGCTTAGGCCCGGGAGAGCCCACAGATACGCAGTATTTT. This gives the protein CASSLGPGEPTDTQYF.

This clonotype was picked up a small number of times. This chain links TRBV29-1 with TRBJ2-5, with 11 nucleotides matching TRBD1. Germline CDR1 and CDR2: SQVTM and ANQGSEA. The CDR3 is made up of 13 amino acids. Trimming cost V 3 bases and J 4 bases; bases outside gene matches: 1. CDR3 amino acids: CSVDGQGAETQYF. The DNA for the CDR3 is TGCAGCGTTGATGGACAGGGGGCAGAGACCCAGTACTTC.

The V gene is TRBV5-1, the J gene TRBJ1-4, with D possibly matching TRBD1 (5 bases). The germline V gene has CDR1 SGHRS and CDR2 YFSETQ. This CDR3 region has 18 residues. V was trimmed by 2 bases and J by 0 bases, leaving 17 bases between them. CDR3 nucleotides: TGCGCCAGCAGCTTCGGACACGCGGGGTTTGCAACTAATGAAAAACTGTTTTTT. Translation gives CASSFGHAGFATNEKLFF.

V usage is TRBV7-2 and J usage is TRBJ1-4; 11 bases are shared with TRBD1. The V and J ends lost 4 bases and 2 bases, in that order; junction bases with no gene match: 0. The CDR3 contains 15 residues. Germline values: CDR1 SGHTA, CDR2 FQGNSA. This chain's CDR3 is CASSWTGGTNEKLFF. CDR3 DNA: TGTGCCAGCAGCTGGACAGGGGGCACTAATGAAAAACTGTTTTTT.

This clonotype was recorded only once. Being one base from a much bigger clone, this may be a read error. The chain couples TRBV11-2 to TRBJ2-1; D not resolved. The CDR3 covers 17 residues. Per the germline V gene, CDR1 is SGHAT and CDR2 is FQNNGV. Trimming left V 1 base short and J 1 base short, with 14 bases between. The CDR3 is CASSLARQQLSYNEQFF. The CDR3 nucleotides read TGTGCCAGCAGCTTAGCGAGGCAGCAGTTATCCTACAATGAGCAGTTCTTC.

The CDR3 spells CASSVVTVVAEAFF. CDR3 nucleotides: TGTGCCAGCAGTGTTGTCACAGTAGTGGCTGAAGCTTTCTTT. The rearrangement links TRBV6-1 to TRBJ1-1; D call uncertain. CDR1 is MNHNS and CDR2 is SASEGT in the germline V gene. The CDR3 totals 14 residues. V lost 4 bases and J 6 bases, leaving 15 bases between the germline ends.

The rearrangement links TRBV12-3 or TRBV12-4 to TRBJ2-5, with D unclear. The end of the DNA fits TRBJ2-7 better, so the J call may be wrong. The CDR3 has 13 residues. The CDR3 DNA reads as TGTGCCAGCAGCCCGTCTACAGTCTACGAGCAGTACTTC. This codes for CASSPSTVYEQYF.

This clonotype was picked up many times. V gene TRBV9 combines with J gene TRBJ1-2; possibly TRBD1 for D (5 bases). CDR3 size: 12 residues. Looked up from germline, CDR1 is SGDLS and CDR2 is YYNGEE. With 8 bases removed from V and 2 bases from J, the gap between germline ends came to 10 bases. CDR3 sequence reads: CASIRDNYGYTF. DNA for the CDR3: TGTGCCAGTATACGGGACAACTATGGCTACACCTTC.

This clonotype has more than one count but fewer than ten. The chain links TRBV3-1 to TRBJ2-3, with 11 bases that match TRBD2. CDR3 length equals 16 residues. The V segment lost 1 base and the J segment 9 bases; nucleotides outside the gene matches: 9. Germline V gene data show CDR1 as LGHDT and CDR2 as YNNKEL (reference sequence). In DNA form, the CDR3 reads TGTGCCAGCAGCCAAGTATTAGCGGGAGGGGGGAGGACGCAGTATTTT. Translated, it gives CASSQVLAGGGRTQYF.

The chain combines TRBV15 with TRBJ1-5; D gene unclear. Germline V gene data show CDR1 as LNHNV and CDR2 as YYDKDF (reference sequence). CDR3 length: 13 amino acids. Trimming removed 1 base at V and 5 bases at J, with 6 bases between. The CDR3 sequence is CATSRGVDQPQHF. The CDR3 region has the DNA TGTGCCACCAGCAGAGGGGTAGATCAGCCCCAGCATTTT.

CDR3 in DNA: TGCAGTGCCCCCAAAGGGGGGACCTTAGCCAAAAACATTCAGTACTTC. Encoded protein: CSAPKGGTLAKNIQYF. The gene calls are TRBV20-1 and TRBJ2-4; D might be TRBD1 or TRBD2, each matching 6 bases. V was trimmed by 6 bases and J by 0 bases, leaving 18 bases between them. The CDR3 loop spans 16 amino acids. Germline V gives CDR1 DFQATT, CDR2 SNEGSKA (reference sequence).

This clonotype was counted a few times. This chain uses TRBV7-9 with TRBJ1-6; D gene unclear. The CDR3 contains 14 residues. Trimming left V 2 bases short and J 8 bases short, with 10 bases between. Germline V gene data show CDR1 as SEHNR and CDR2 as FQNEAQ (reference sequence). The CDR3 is CASSLLSSDSPLHF. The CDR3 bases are TGTGCCAGCAGCTTACTTTCGTCGGATTCACCCCTCCACTTT.

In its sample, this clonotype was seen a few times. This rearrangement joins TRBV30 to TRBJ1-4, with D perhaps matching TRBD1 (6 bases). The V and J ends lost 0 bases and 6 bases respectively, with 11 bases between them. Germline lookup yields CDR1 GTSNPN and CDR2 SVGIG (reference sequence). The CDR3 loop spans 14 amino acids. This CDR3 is CAWSVGGGDEKLFF. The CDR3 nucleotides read TGTGCCTGGAGTGTAGGGGGGGGAGATGAAAAACTGTTTTTT.

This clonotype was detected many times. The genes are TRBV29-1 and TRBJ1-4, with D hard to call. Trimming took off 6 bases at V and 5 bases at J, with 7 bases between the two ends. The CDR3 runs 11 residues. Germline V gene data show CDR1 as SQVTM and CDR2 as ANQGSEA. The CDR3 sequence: CSVDSNEKLFF. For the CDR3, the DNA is TGCAGCGTGGATTCAAATGAAAAACTGTTTTTT. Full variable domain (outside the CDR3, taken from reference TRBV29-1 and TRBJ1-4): SAVISQKPSRDICQRGTSLTIQCQVDSQVTMMFWYRQQPGQSLTLIATANQGSEATYESGFVIDKFPISRPNLTFSTLTVSNMSPEDSSIYLCSVDSNEKLFFGSGTQLSVL.

CDR3 loop: CASSLSWPSNEAFF. Written as DNA, the CDR3 is TGTGCCAGCAGCTTATCATGGCCCTCAAATGAAGCTTTCTTT. The rearrangement uses TRBV13 and TRBJ1-1; unclear D gene. V gave up 2 bases and J gave up 7 bases, with 14 bases separating them. CDR1 and CDR2 from the germline V gene are PRHDT and FYEKMQ (reference sequence). The CDR3 has 14 amino acids.